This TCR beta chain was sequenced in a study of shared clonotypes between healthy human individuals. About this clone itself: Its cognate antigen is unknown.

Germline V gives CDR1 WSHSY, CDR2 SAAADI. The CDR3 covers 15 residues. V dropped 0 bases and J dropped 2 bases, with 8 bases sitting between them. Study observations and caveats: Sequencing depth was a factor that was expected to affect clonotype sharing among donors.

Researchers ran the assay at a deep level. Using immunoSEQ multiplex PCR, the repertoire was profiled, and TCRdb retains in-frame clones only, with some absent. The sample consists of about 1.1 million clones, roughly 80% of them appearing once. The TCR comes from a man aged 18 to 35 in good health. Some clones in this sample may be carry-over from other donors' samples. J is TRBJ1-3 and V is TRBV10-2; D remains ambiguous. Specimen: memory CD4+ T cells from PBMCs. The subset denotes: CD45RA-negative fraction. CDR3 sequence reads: CASSESGFAGNTIYF. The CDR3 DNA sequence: TGCGCCAGCAGTGAGTCGGGGTTTGCTGGAAACACCATATATTTT.